The sequence of this T cell receptor beta chain was determined in a study of cytomegalovirus exposure and HLA in healthy donors (dated 2017 in TCRdb). Looking at the study overall: An earlier analysis of more than 550 of the donors reported about 300 Gb of sequence data and roughly 120 million unique TCR beta sequences obtained from around 190 million T cells. High-throughput TCR immunosequencing, statistical association of individual TCRs with disease status, and machine learning were combined to predict cytomegalovirus infection status. Rather than drawing on any new phenotypic data, the later analysis identified candidate immune exposures from TCR beta sequences and the way those sequences occurred across donors. Approximately 300 gigabases of sequencing data and roughly 81 million unique TCR sequences made up an early release that covered under 750 HLA-typed donors. Among about 400 genotyped donors of the cohort, an average of approximately 220,000 unique TCR beta nucleotide sequences was sequenced per donor, of which about 18% were non-productive. Donor age, sex, ethnicity and CMV serostatus were compiled alongside the repertoire data. Among the approximately 430 genotyped donors, 81% belonged to the genetic ancestry cluster associated with self-reported Caucasian donors. A handful of DR-DQ haplotypes were handled as single units for association and clustering because linkage in the cohort was strong. The study aimed to test whether signatures of past pathogen exposure could be identified by cataloging public T cell receptors. The number of donors typed differed by locus, with about 629-630 for A, B, C, DRB1 and DQB1, around 500 for DQA1, over 600 for DPA1, and around 460 for DPB1. The study profiled the T cell repertoires of hundreds of subjects by immunosequencing and related them to cytomegalovirus serostatus. HLA typing covered class I and class II loci at four-digit resolution. An earlier analysis of 587 of the donors applied high-throughput TCR beta sequencing to assess whether each TCR beta V gene segment acted as functional or pseudogenic. A later genetic analysis used genome-wide SNP genotypes for about 65% of the roughly 700 donors, treating that subset as a discovery cohort. In a later analysis, previously published TCR beta repertoires from some 640 donors were re-analyzed and high-resolution HLA genotyping was added so that TCR occurrence patterns could be studied. All discovery cohort repertoires had been generated on a single sequencing platform. In addition to the first cohort of approximately 670 subjects, a separate validation cohort of 120 different subjects was used.

The germline V gene yields SNHLY for CDR1 and FYNNEI for CDR2. From its cysteine to its phenylalanine, the CDR3 spans 16 amino acids. The DNA shown is the 48-base CDR3, in frame from base 1. This clone was seen more than once but under ten times. The antigen it binds to is not known. A far larger clone is one base from this, pointing to a likely read error. Other DNA sequences in the sample encode the same CDR3. The cohort comprised 666 healthy bone marrow donors. At the time of sampling, all cohort members were nominally healthy, though unrecorded immune exposures were likely present. The donor was CMV seropositive and was included in the group of 250 to 300 seropositive cohort members. A peripheral blood sample was provided by each donor, and peripheral blood mononuclear cells were used for TCR beta sequencing. The Qiagen DNeasy Blood Extraction Kit was used to extract genomic DNA from the blood cell samples.

The receptor library was made with the immunoSEQ multiplex PCR assay. The multiplex PCR relied on a mix of 60 forward primers for TCR Vbeta segments and 13 reverse primers for TCR Jbeta segments. Amplification of the CDR3 region of rearranged TCR beta genes was performed with a multiplex PCR assay on genomic DNA. On the Illumina HiSeq System, the amplified TCR beta libraries were sequenced as 87-base-pair reads. From the authors' description of their analysis: Across the 700 or so repertoires, a later analysis counted 75 million to 90 million unique TCR beta chains, roughly 11 million of which were shared by at least two donors. Raw reads were error-corrected and collapsed into unique sequences by a nearest-neighbor algorithm in which closely related sequences were merged to remove PCR and sequencing errors. To assign V, D and J gene segments, CDR3 sequences were aligned to IMGT reference sequences. For a sequence to be retained, a match of at least six nucleotides to both a V gene segment and a J gene segment was required. A rearrangement was called productive if the CDR3 had no stop codons and remained in frame with V and J, and every other rearrangement was called non-productive. Following IMGT convention, CDR3 was defined as the stretch from the second conserved V-encoded cysteine to the conserved J-encoded phenylalanine. Sequences without an unambiguous match to a single V gene segment were excluded from the earlier analysis of almost 600 of the donors. In an earlier analysis of 450 to 700 of the donors, V segments were called functional above 56.7% productive rearrangements and were called segregating when the between-donor standard deviation exceeded 5%. A statistical classification framework was developed to diagnose cytomegalovirus status using the catalog of TCR beta chain sequences. In a later analysis, V and J genes were assigned by comparing TCR nucleotide sequences against IMGT/GENE-DB human TR gene sequences. The TCRdist pipeline was used in a later analysis to assign CDR3 sequences and most-parsimonious VDJ recombination scenarios. A later analysis defined each TCR beta chain by its CDR3 amino acid sequence plus V-gene family, and excluded reads lacking a unique V-gene family. To address suspected cross-contamination and a sequencing artifact, a later analysis removed 592 highly shared, low-generation-probability nucleotide sequences. In a later analysis, a clonal expansion index was calculated for each public chain from normalized within-repertoire ranks of inferred template counts. In a later analysis, generation probabilities were computed using a VDJ recombination model fitted to out-of-frame rearrangements, and the results were checked against IGoR. In a later analysis, TCR-TCR, TCR-HLA and TCR-CMV co-occurrence was scored with hypergeometric tests, and a repertoire-size bias correction was applied to TCR pairs. To estimate false discovery rates, a later analysis permuted the HLA or CMV assignments 20 times. In a later analysis, co-occurring TCRs were grouped with DBSCAN, and TCRdist sequence similarity was added when clustering was performed within HLA-allele-positive subsets. Repertoires with fewer than 30,000 or more than 120,000 public chains were left out of co-occurrence clustering, as were five repertoires with anomalous nucleotide sharing. The table was pulled from immuneACCESS by TCRdb, which kept in-frame rearrangements only. Such tables lose some clones; where checked, under half of the loss comes from unresolved V genes, and the rest has no known cause. V, J and clone size are those of that table, while D and trimming were read from the DNA. Across this sample there are more than 85,000 clones, with roughly 69% seen only once. The top ten hold 5% to 7% of the sample.

The research as a whole found: The cohort was sequenced for TCR beta chains only, and without alpha or paired-chain data the features that could be detected were limited. When HLA alleles, especially DR and DQ, strongly co-occurred, attributing TCR associations to individual alleles was difficult. The sequencing pipeline was judged likely to have produced a cluster of highly shared sequence variants as a technical artifact. It was suggested by the authors that the approach could potentially be generalized to other disease states and immunological phenotypes. In an earlier analysis of about 540 of the donors, most TCR beta V segments were observed in productive rearrangements about 90% or about 30% of the time, broadly matching IMGT annotations. Immune exposure information for the cohort was limited to CMV serostatus. Cytomegalovirus status was reported to be diagnosed by the classifier with high specificity and sensitivity in both the original and validation cohorts. Presence/absence analyses assumed roughly uniform sequencing depth across donors, an assumption that may not hold. A few of the identified cytomegalovirus-associated TCR beta chains were confirmed in vitro to be specific for cytomegalovirus antigens. Most TCR sequences were seen in very few donors, while some public TCRs were found in many individuals. In a later genetic analysis, a missense DCLRE1C variant was associated with V-gene and J-gene trimming of TCR beta chains, and the association was replicated in an independent cohort. According to a later analysis, TCR association rates differed among HLA loci, with DRB1 alleles showing the most associated TCRs and HLA-C alleles showing the fewest. According to a later analysis, most CMV-associated TCR beta chains appeared to be HLA-restricted, and the HLA associations seemed to be driven largely by CMV exposure. A further reported finding was that TCR beta sequences accurately predicted the HLA-A and HLA-B alleles for most subjects in the first cohort. Correlated functional status among segregating V segments might reflect linkage disequilibrium, but an unknown experimental factor could not be ruled out. Because HLA typing was missing for some donors at each locus, association tests included only the typed subset. According to a later genetic analysis, donors in an Asian-associated ancestry cluster had fewer N-insertions in productive TCRs than the roughly 700-donor mean. Specific HLA alleles were associated with 16,951 TCR beta sequences at a false discovery rate of 0.05 in a later analysis. Some IMGT-functional V segments, including TRBV6-2 and TRBV6-3, could not be distinguished by the 87-base-pair reads and were therefore excluded. The earlier analysis of some 560 of the donors excluded around 17 rarely observed V segments, including chromosome 9 orphons, because counts were too low. Several of the top co-occurrence clusters appeared to be linked to parvovirus B19, influenza, CMV and Epstein-Barr virus, according to a later analysis. The study gave a list of about 150 TCR beta chains associated with cytomegalovirus. A later analysis found that HLA-associated TCR beta chains were more clonally expanded and had lower generation probabilities than equally common non-associated chains.

Sequencing used PBMCs. The source is a woman aged 70-85 years in good health and CMV-seropositive. The rearranged segments are TRBV2 and TRBJ2-7; 11 middle bases align to TRBD2. The CDR3 protein is CASSEVVSGGAYEQYF. The DNA reads TGCGCCAGCAGTGAAGTGGTTAGCGGGGGGGCCTACGAGCAGTACTTC.